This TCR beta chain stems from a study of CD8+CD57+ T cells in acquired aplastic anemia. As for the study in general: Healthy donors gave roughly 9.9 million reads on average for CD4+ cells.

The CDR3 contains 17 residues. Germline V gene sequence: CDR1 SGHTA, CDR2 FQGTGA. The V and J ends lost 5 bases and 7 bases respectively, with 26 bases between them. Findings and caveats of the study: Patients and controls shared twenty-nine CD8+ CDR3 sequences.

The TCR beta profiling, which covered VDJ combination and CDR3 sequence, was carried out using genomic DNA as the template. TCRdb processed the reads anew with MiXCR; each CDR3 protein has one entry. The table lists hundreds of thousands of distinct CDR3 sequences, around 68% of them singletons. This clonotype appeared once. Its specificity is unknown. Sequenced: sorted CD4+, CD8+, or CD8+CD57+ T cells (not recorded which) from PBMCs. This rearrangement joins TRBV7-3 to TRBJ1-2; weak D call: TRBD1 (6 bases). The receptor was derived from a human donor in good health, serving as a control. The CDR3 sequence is CASSTAGGGWLHLGYTF. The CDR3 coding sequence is TGTGCCAGCAGCACTGCGGGGGGCGGATGGCTACACCTTGGCTACACCTTC.